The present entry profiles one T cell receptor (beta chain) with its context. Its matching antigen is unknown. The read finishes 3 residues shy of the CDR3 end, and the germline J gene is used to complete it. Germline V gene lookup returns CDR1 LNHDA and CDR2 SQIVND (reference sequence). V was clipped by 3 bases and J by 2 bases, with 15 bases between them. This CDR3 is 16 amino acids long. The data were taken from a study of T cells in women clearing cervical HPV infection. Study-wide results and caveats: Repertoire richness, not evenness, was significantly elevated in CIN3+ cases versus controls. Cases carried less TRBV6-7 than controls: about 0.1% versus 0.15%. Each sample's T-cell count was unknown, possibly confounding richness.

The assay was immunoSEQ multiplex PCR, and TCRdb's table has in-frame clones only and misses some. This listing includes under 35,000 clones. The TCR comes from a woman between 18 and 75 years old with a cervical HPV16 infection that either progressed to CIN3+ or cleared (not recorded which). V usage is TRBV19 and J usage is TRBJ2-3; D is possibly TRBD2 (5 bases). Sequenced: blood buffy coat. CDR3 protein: CASSILTNPHTDTQYF. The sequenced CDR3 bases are TGTGCCAGTAGTATCCTGACTAACCCCCACACAGATACG. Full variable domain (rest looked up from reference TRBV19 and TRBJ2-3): DGGITQSPKYLFRKEGQNVTLSCEQNLNHDAMYWYRQDPGQGLRLIYYSQIVNDFQKGDIAEGYSVSREKKESFPLTVTSAQKNPTAFYLCASSILTNPHTDTQYFGPGTRLTVL.